This TCR beta chain was obtained from a study of T-cell memory formation after mild COVID-19. Study-level information: Largely donor-specific TCR clusters were found. Whole-study results and caveats: That cross-reactive memory joined was suggested by some responding clones appearing in pre-infection memory. Shrinking CD4+ clones resided mostly in CM and EM, and CD8+ ones in EMRA.

Germline V gene lookup returns CDR1 SGHTA and CDR2 FQGNSA. The CDR3 spans 12 residues. V was shortened by 11 bases and J by 1 base, with 10 bases between the two germline ends. The table lists this clonotype with a few counts. Antigen: not known. After 5'RACE with constant-segment primers, TCR alpha and TCR beta cDNA libraries carrying sample barcodes and UMIs were obtained. TCRdb processed the 5' RACE reads anew with MiXCR; each CDR3 protein has one entry. The sample contains under 450,000 distinct CDR3 sequences, around 15% of which appear only once. This sequence originates from a man younger than 35 who had mild COVID-19 (a few samples of this study predate the infection). Cell type and time point are not known. Sequencing used PBMCs or a T cell subset sorted from them (not recorded which). The chain joins TRBV7-2 to TRBJ2-3; no definite D call. The CDR3 loop is CAVASGTDTQYF. In nucleotides, the CDR3 is TGTGCCGTAGCCTCGGGCACAGATACGCAGTATTTT.